This record looks at one T cell receptor beta chain sequence and its context. How the authors handled the data: Researchers report that nucleated cell counts were estimated from reference gene primer amplification. Sequenced by immunoSEQ multiplex PCR; TCRdb stores in-frame clones only, minus some. V and J calls and clone size are given by that table; D and trimming were obtained from the DNA. This table has approximately 300,000 clones, around four fifths appearing once. This entry comes from a study of blood T cell repertoires in COVID-19. Across the study: Samples taken during acute and convalescent COVID-19 were collected in the United States, Italy and Spain. T cells, B-cell-depleted T cells, or PBMCs provided the cDNA or gDNA that served as material.

This TCR derives from a woman between 50 and 59 years old with acute or convalescent COVID-19. What was sequenced was peripheral blood.

CDR3 coding DNA: TGTGCCACCGCGGGAGGGTTGATAGATACGCAGTATTTT. This gives the protein CATAGGLIDTQYF. The rearrangement links TRBV24-1 to TRBJ2-3; 9 bases are a match to TRBD2. The CDR3 extends over 13 amino acids. The germline gives CDR1 KGHDR, CDR2 SFDVKD. V lost 9 bases to trimming and J lost 5 bases; unmatched junction nucleotides: 5.